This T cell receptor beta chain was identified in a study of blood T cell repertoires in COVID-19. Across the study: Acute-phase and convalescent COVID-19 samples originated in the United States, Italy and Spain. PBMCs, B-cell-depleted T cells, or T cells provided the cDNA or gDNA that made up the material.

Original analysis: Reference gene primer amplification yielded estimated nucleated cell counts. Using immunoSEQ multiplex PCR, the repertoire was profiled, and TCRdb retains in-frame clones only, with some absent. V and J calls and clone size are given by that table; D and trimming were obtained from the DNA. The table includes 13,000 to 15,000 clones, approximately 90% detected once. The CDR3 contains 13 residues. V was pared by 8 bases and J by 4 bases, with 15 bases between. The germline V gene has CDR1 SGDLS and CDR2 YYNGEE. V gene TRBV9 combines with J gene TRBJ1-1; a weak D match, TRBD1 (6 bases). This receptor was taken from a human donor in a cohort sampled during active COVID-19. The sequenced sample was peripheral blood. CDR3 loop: CARNRDLRTEAFF. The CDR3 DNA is TGTGCCAGAAACAGGGATTTGCGCACTGAAGCTTTCTTT. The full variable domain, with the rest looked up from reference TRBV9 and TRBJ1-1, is DSGVTQTPKHLITATGQRVTLRCSPRSGDLSVYWYQQSLDQGLQFLIQYYNGEERAKGNILERFSAQQFPDLHSELNLSSLELGDSALYFCARNRDLRTEAFFGQGTRLTVV.